This TCR beta chain was recorded in a study of identifying expanded T cells in peripheral blood. Details on this clone: Its antigen remains unidentified.

Study-level results: Differentially abundant clones: around 1.2 between replicates, about 17 at around 2 weeks, approximately 18 at four.

No infections or other immune events were documented during collection. Germline assignment: CDR1 SNHLY and CDR2 FYNNEI. There are 14 residues in the CDR3. The V and J ends lost 5 bases and 7 bases, in that order; junction bases with no gene match: 8. Produced via immunoSEQ multiplex PCR; TCRdb's table is partial and in-frame only. The sample has approximately 120,000 clones; more than 80% are singletons. The clonotype was recovered from a person aged 18 to 75 in good health. Material: blood. V is TRBV2 and J is TRBJ2-1, with 7 bases lining up with TRBD1. The CDR3 nucleotides read TGTGCCAGCAGTTTTGAGACAGGGATGAATGAGCAGTTCTTC. It yields the protein CASSFETGMNEQFF.